The sequence of this TCR beta chain was determined in a study of blood T cells in healthy people across ages. As for the study in general: Per two T cells, template switching captured roughly one barcoded beta molecule. General observations from the study: Across the age range, TCR beta diversity per million T cells fell in a roughly linear way. Naive CD4+ cells and diversity were both higher in long-lived donors than in aged donors.

About this clonotype: Its antigen remains unknown. It may be a read error: a sequence one base away is much more abundant.

The CDR3 loop spans 14 amino acids. Germline V lookup: CDR1 MNHNY, CDR2 SVGAGI (reference sequence). V shed 5 bases and J shed 2 bases, with 11 bases lying between them. Combining a sample-barcoded 5' primer with a J-beta primer mix, a second PCR ran for roughly 7 to 12 cycles. TCRdb passed the 5' RACE reads through MiXCR, listing each CDR3 protein once. In the table there are around 750,000 distinct CDR3 sequences, roughly 53% of which are singletons. Sequencing used blood. The chain uses TRBV6-6 and TRBJ2-3; D is uncertain. The origin of this receptor is a man at least 80 years old in good health. The chain's CDR3 is CASSDGQNTDTQYF. CDR3 nucleotides: TGTGCCAGCAGTGACGGTCAGAACACAGATACGCAGTATTTT.